Presented here are 20 T cell receptor beta chains from one specimen sequenced in a study of shared clonotypes between healthy human individuals. Repertoires were generated with immunoSEQ multiplex PCR, while TCRdb's copy carries only in-frame clones and drops some. Among 2 million to 2.5 million clones listed, 95% were seen once. The sequencing sample was made of naive CD4+ T cells sorted from blood. Subset described: CD45RA+ positively selected. These receptors were collected from a man between 18 and 29 years old in good health.

A single count supports this clone. The CDR3 sequence: CASSQDQLLTQYF. The CDR3 DNA is TGTGCCAGCAGCCAAGATCAGCTTCTGACCCAGTACTTC. V gene TRBV14 combines with J gene TRBJ2-5; D not certain. V was pared by 0 bases and J by 7 bases, with 9 bases between. The CDR3 contains 13 residues. Germline-derived CDR1 and CDR2 are SGHDN and FVKESK.

The rearrangement joins TRBV7-3 to TRBJ2-7; a weak D match, TRBD2 (5 bases). CDR3 length equals 12 residues. The V gene's germline CDR1 is SGHTA and CDR2 FQGTGA. V was pared by 6 bases and J by 1 base, with 7 bases between. CDR3 nucleotides: TGTGCCAGCAGGTCGGGATCCTACGAGCAGTACTTC. The encoded protein is CASRSGSYEQYF.

V gene TRBV6-5 combines with J gene TRBJ1-6, with D tentatively TRBD1 (6 bases). Trimming removed 5 bases at V and 10 bases at J, with 15 bases between. Germline CDR1 MNHEY, CDR2 SVGAGI. The length of the CDR3 is 14 residues. Written as DNA, the CDR3 is TGTGCCAGCAGTCGTCTGGGACAAATCTCACCCCTCCACTTT. It translates to CASSRLGQISPLHF.

This chain links TRBV9 with TRBJ2-3, with 12 nucleotides matching TRBD2. The germline V gene has CDR1 SGDLS and CDR2 YYNGEE. This CDR3 spans 17 amino acids. J gave up 4 bases and V 0 bases, and 6 bases lay outside the gene matches. This chain's CDR3 is CASSVDPTSGSSDTQYF. CDR3 nucleotides: TGTGCCAGCAGCGTAGACCCGACTAGCGGGAGCTCAGATACGCAGTATTTT.

This chain connects TRBV30 to TRBJ1-1, with D uncertain. The V end lost 0 bases, the J end lost 9 bases, and 20 bases lay between the germline ends. CDR1 and CDR2 (germline): GTSNPN, SVGIG (reference sequence). CDR3 size: 15 residues. The CDR3 region is CAWSVTRRVTRKAFF. DNA of the CDR3: TGTGCCTGGAGTGTAACGCGCCGGGTGACACGGAAAGCTTTCTTT.

This rearrangement joins TRBV18 to TRBJ2-7; perhaps TRBD1 as D (5 bases). CDR3 length equals 15 residues. In germline, CDR1 is KGHSH, CDR2 LQKENI. The V end lost 0 bases, the J end lost 3 bases, and 12 bases lay between the germline ends. CDR3 region: CASSPPAGSNYEQYF. CDR3 DNA: TGTGCCAGCTCACCACCGGCAGGGTCAAACTACGAGCAGTACTTC. Complete variable domain (other parts from reference TRBV18 and TRBJ2-7): NAGVMQNPRHLVRRRGQEARLRCSPMKGHSHVYWYRQLPEEGLKFMVYLQKENIIDESGMPKERFSAEFPKEGPSILRIQQVVRGDSAAYFCASSPPAGSNYEQYFGPGTRLTVT.

The V gene is TRBV6-5, the J gene TRBJ2-7, with 9 positions matching TRBD1. CDR1 MNHEY and CDR2 SVGAGI come from the germline V gene. This CDR3 is built from 14 residues. Unmatched junction bases numbered 8, after V lost 5 bases and J lost 6 bases. The CDR3 region has the DNA TGTGCCAGCAGTACCCGGACAGGGGTAGGCGAGCAGTACTTC. The encoded protein is CASSTRTGVGEQYF.

The genes are TRBV7-2 and TRBJ2-7; 9 nucleotides agree with TRBD1. Germline values: CDR1 SGHTA, CDR2 FQGNSA. This CDR3 contains 15 residues. V dropped 5 bases and J dropped 3; count of bases not matched to a gene: 8. CDR3 region: CASSNYRGPNYEQYF. DNA of the CDR3: TGTGCCAGCAGCAACTACAGGGGGCCAAACTACGAGCAGTACTTC.

The rearrangement uses TRBV19 and TRBJ2-7, with D possibly being TRBD1 (5 bases). CDR1 is LNHDA, CDR2 SQIVND, per germline (reference sequence). This CDR3 spans 14 amino acids. The V and J ends lost 5 bases and 4 bases respectively, with 15 bases between them. The DNA for the CDR3 is TGTGCCAGTAGTCCTCAGACAGCTTATTACGAGCAGTACTTC. Its protein product is CASSPQTAYYEQYF.

The chain uses TRBV2 and TRBJ2-2; the match to TRBD2 covers 11 bases. Germline values: CDR1 SNHLY, CDR2 FYNNEI. CDR3 length equals 23 residues. J was trimmed by 0 bases and V by 4 bases; bases with no gene match: 22. CDR3 amino acids: CASSVPGPSIVGTSGANTGELFF. The CDR3 region has the DNA TGTGCCAGCAGTGTTCCGGGACCGAGCATTGTGGGGACTAGCGGAGCGAACACCGGGGAGCTGTTTTTT. Filled out from reference TRBV2 and TRBJ2-2, the complete variable domain reads EPEVTQTPSHQVTQMGQEVILRCVPISNHLYFYWYRQILGQKVEFLVSFYNNEISEKSEIFDDQFSVERPDGSNFTLKIRSTKLEDSAMYFCASSVPGPSIVGTSGANTGELFFGEGSRLTVL.

The chain couples TRBV9 to TRBJ2-1; perhaps TRBD1 as D (6 bases). The germline gives CDR1 SGDLS, CDR2 YYNGEE. CDR3 length: 11 amino acids. V lost 4 bases to trimming and J lost 8 bases, with 7 bases between them. The CDR3 loop is CASSQGHEQFF. The CDR3 bases are TGTGCCAGCAGCCAGGGGCATGAGCAGTTCTTC.

V gene TRBV6-1 combines with J gene TRBJ1-5; no reliable D call. Looked up from germline, CDR1 is MNHNS and CDR2 is SASEGT. V was shortened by 1 base and J by 3 bases, with 7 bases between the two germline ends. There are 14 residues in the CDR3. CDR3 sequence reads: CASSEVWDNQPQHF. As DNA, the CDR3 is TGTGCCAGCAGTGAAGTCTGGGACAATCAGCCCCAGCATTTT.

The chain joins TRBV28 to TRBJ2-7; D perhaps matches TRBD1 (6 bases). Germline CDR1 reads MDHEN; CDR2 reads SYDVKM. The CDR3 totals 16 residues. Trimming removed 1 base from V and 6 bases from J, with 19 bases in between. The CDR3 region has the DNA TGTGCCAGCAGTTTATTGCCGGGCGCAGGGGCCCCCGAGCAGTACTTC. Its protein is CASSLLPGAGAPEQYF.

The chain links TRBV6-5 to TRBJ2-7, with TRBD1 identical over 9 bases. Germline V gene lookup returns CDR1 MNHEY and CDR2 SVGAGI. Unmatched junction bases numbered 6, after V lost 0 bases and J lost 9 bases. The length of the CDR3 is 14 residues. The CDR3 spells CASSYSGQGSVQYF. CDR3 sequence (DNA): TGTGCCAGCAGTTACTCCGGACAGGGGTCTGTGCAGTACTTC.

The chain couples TRBV7-9 to TRBJ2-7, with D perhaps matching TRBD1 (5 bases). There are 15 residues in the CDR3. The germline CDR1 and CDR2 sequences are SEHNR and FQNEAQ (reference sequence). V was shortened by 1 base and J by 1 base, with 11 bases between the two germline ends. The DNA of the CDR3 is TGTGCCAGCAGCTTAGAGGCAGGGCCGTCCTACGAGCAGTACTTC. Translating it yields CASSLEAGPSYEQYF. Full variable domain (missing parts from reference TRBV7-9 and TRBJ2-7): DTGVSQNPRHKITKRGQNVTFRCDPISEHNRLYWYRQTLGQGPEFLTYFQNEAQLEKSRLLSDRFSAERPKGSFSTLEIQRTEQGDSAMYLCASSLEAGPSYEQYFGPGTRLTVT.

A remark on this clone: The sample carries other DNA sequences with the same CDR3. This chain uses TRBV7-2 with TRBJ2-5; D is unclear. V was trimmed by 0 bases and J by 2 bases, leaving 7 bases between them. This CDR3 comprises 14 residues. Germline CDR1 is SGHTA and CDR2 is FQGNSA. The CDR3 here is CASSLAGGQETQYF. CDR3 coding DNA: TGTGCCAGCAGCTTAGCGGGTGGTCAAGAGACCCAGTACTTC.

The V gene is TRBV5-4, the J gene TRBJ2-3; 8 nucleotides match TRBD2. The germline CDR1 and CDR2 sequences are SGHNT and YYREEE (reference sequence). V lost 4 bases, J lost 1 base, and 2 bases stayed unmatched. The CDR3 runs 14 residues. The CDR3: CASSTSGGTDTQYF. CDR3 nucleotide sequence: TGTGCCAGCAGCACTAGCGGCGGCACAGATACGCAGTATTTT.

This clone was observed a single time. This sequence joins TRBV12-2 and TRBJ2-7; the table's D call, TRBD2, has no DNA check behind it. TRBV12-2 is shown as a pseudogene. CDR3 length equals 18 residues. CDR3 sequence: CASRLSERSSGRGREQYF. The CDR3, as DNA: TGTGCAAGTCGCTTATCAGAGAGGTCTAGCGGGAGGGGGCGCGAGCAGTACTTC.

The chain employs TRBV28 and TRBJ1-2; D gene unclear. The CDR3 contains 11 residues. Per germline, CDR1 MDHEN and CDR2 SYDVKM. V was cut by 8 bases and J by 4 bases, with 8 bases left in between. The CDR3 DNA reads as TGTGCCAGCGGCCCTACCTATGGCTACACCTTC. Amino acid sequence: CASGPTYGYTF.

The chain employs TRBV7-2 and TRBJ2-7; 14 bases fit TRBD2. V was clipped by 6 bases and J by 5 bases; unmatched bases: 3. The CDR3 consists of 14 residues. Germline CDR1 is SGHTA and CDR2 is FQGNSA. The CDR3 DNA follows: TGTGCCAGCAGTCAGGGACTAGCGGGAGACGAGCAGTACTTC. It is translated as CASSQGLAGDEQYF.